This T cell receptor beta chain was documented in a study of response to subunit inactivated influenza vaccine listed by TCRdb under 2018. The study in broad terms: The study used deep quantitative T cell receptor repertoire profiling to track responses to a trivalent subunit inactivated influenza vaccine.

On the study overall, not on this receptor specifically: The authors proposed that each seasonal influenza vaccination may bring in only a limited number of new T cells.

Libraries were constructed by RT-PCR. Sequencing took place on an Illumina HiSeq 2500. The raw public reads went through TCRdb reprocessing: fastp at Q25, MiXCR clone calling, in-frame beta chains kept. Identical CDR3 protein sequences are pooled into one entry, listed with their most common genes and DNA. The sample data list around 540,000 distinct CDR3 sequences, and roughly 10% of these were observed just once. The ten largest account for roughly 10% of the sample. Deletion took 7 bases off V and 2 bases off J, with a span of 12 bases between the germline ends. The germline V gene yields SQVTM for CDR1 and ANQGSEA for CDR2. Including cysteine and phenylalanine, the CDR3 has 12 amino acids. Here the CDR3 DNA is all that survives: 36 bases in frame from base 1. This clonotype was found a few times. Its antigen target is currently unknown. Base qualities are missing; no much larger clone stands one base away.

The sequencing used PBMCs from blood, collected on the day of vaccination. The source of this sequence is a man between 50 and 59 years old who received an inactivated influenza vaccine. Donor details come from another sample of the same person, matched by shared clones. The rearrangement joined TRBV29-1 to TRBJ2-7, with a tentative D gene TRBD1 over 6 matching bases. The nucleotide sequence is given as TGCAGCGGATGGACAGACGCCTACGAGCAGTACTTC. This encodes CSGWTDAYEQYF.